Included here is one T cell receptor (beta chain) sequence, with context. In this sample, this clone turned up once. Its binding antigen is unknown. No much larger clone is present one base from it, and per-base qualities are unavailable. The data were taken from a study of T cell responses to AZD1222 COVID-19 vaccine (dated by TCRdb to the early 2020s). About the investigation overall: TCR sequencing covered over 230 trial participants: 200 to 220 given two doses of AZD1222 and about 26 given two doses of MenACWY control vaccine. Trial participants were enrolled into age subgroups of 18-55, 56-69 and 70-plus years, which contained about 150, 28 and 57 TCR-sequenced participants, respectively. Overall study outcomes, separate from this receptor: Participants were mostly white British, with more females than males. The authors suggested clonal diversity may have been underestimated. The 56-69-year group was small, and its depth increase did not reach significance, likely because of low power. The whole spike protein was spanned by vaccine-associated CD4 TCRs, and dominant responses were seen in regions 160-218 and 743-854. Because no samples from the day 14 peak response were available, repertoires could be characterized only after the peak T cell response. After two AZD1222 doses, spike-specific TCR breadth and depth were significantly higher than at day 0 and than in MenACWY recipients. Conclusions about previously exposed vaccinees are limited, since just five or six AZD1222 recipients were seropositive for SARS-CoV-2 at baseline. Reportedly, close to half of the unique spike-specific TCRs recognized epitopes lying outside the regions that are mutated in the B.1.351 and B.1.1.7 variants.

The CDR3 goes from the cysteine to the phenylalanine over 14 residues. Of the read, only the CDR3 DNA is kept; its 42 bases are in frame from base 1. V is trimmed back by 1 base and J by 7 bases, and the junction contains 3 bases that no gene match accounts for. CDR1 and CDR2 are read off the germline V gene as SGHDN and FVKESK. The CDR3 regions of human TCRbeta chains were analyzed by immunosequencing. Turning to the authors' computational methods: Repertoire TCRs were checked for matches against a reference library of SARS-CoV-2-specific TCRs that had been generated using the MIRA antigen-specificity platform. Breadth meant the fraction of unique TCRs that were SARS-CoV-2-associated, whereas depth meant the fraction of total T cells that were SARS-CoV-2-associated. Using the MIRA data, each spike-specific TCR was mapped to the spike region that the TCR reacts to and placed in a CD4 or CD8 class. Log10-transformed breadth and depth values were compared by one-way ANOVA with Sidak's multiple comparisons tests. Entries here come from immuneACCESS through TCRdb and include only in-frame sequences with V and J called. Some clones fail to appear in such tables; in the studies checked, an unresolved V gene covers under half of the shortfall, and the cause of the remainder is unknown. V, J and clone size reflect that table, while D and trimming were determined from the DNA. In all, the sample holds over 100,000 clones, and about 90% of those were seen once. Under 3% of the sample is in the top ten clones.

In light of the paper, this sample's time point label describes: about 28 days (+/-7) after the second vaccine dose. AZD1222 recipients whose second dose came at about 4 weeks and those whose second dose came at about 12 weeks were combined into one group, since spike-specific TCR depth and breadth did not differ between the two schedules. The vaccinee samples were drawn from two UK trials, COV001 and COV002, one of which was a single-blind randomized controlled phase 2/3 trial testing AZD1222 (ChAdOx1 nCoV-19) in healthy adults. For TCRbeta chain sequencing, PBMC samples were collected from trial participants at day 0 and at day 28 after the second dose.

The source material was peripheral blood, sampled 28 days after the second AZD1222 dose. This receptor was identified in an adult who received the AZD1222 COVID-19 vaccine. Rearrangement joined TRBV14 to TRBJ2-1; TRBD1 aligns with 8 central bases. DNA sequence: TGTGCCAGCAGCCAAGGGACAGGGTGGAATGAGCAGTTCTTC. Translation gives CASSQGTGWNEQFF.